This passage covers 12 T cell receptor beta chains from one sample sequenced in a study of shared clonotypes between healthy human individuals. TCRdb's copy holds only in-frame clones and misses some; the assay was immunoSEQ multiplex PCR. The sample comprises about 1 million clones, 75% of which are singletons, and 1.5% rests with the top ten. Sample: memory CD4+ T cells sorted from blood. Subset noted: CD45RA-negative fraction. These receptors all come from a man younger than 35 in good health.

The rearrangement uses TRBV10-1 and TRBJ2-2, with D possibly being TRBD1 (5 bases). Trimming removed 4 bases from V and 3 bases from J, with 9 bases in between. Germline lookup yields CDR1 WNHNN and CDR2 SYGVQD (reference sequence). There are 14 residues in the CDR3. CDR3 sequence: CASSGGRDTGELFF. CDR3 in DNA: TGCGCCAGCAGTGGCGGCAGGGACACCGGGGAGCTGTTTTTT.

The chain couples TRBV7-2 to TRBJ2-7; D is perhaps TRBD1 (5 bases). The germline V gene encodes CDR1 SGHTA and CDR2 FQGNSA. The V end lost 4 bases, the J end lost 6 bases, and 13 bases lay between the germline ends. CDR3 length: 13 residues. The CDR3 loop reads CASSSQDVGEQYF. Written as DNA, the CDR3 is TGTGCCAGCAGCTCACAGGATGTGGGCGAGCAGTACTTC.

In the case of this clone: This may come from a read error, since a much larger clone is one base off. The same CDR3 can be traced to other DNA sequences in this sample. The rearrangement joins TRBV30 to TRBJ1-1; no reliable D call. Trimming left V 0 bases short and J 0 bases short, with 5 bases between. Germline V gene data show CDR1 as GTSNPN and CDR2 as SVGIG (reference sequence). The CDR3 runs 13 residues. CDR3 sequence (DNA): TGTGCCTGGAGTGTCCAGATGAACACTGAAGCTTTCTTT. Its translation is CAWSVQMNTEAFF. Based on the CDR3 plus reference TRBV30 and TRBJ1-1, the full variable domain is SQTIHQWPATLVQPVGSPLSLECTVEGTSNPNLYWYRQAAGRGLQLLFYSVGIGQISSEVPQNLSASRPQDRQFILSSKKLLLSDSGFYLCAWSVQMNTEAFFGQGTRLTVV.

The genes are TRBV5-1 and TRBJ2-7; 9 bases fit TRBD1. V gave up 5 bases and J gave up 1 base; unmatched junction bases: 7. Per the germline V gene, CDR1 is SGHRS and CDR2 is YFSETQ. The CDR3 has 15 residues. CDR3 in DNA: TGCGCCAGCAGTTTTCCGGGACAGGGTTCCTACGAGCAGTACTTC. This codes for CASSFPGQGSYEQYF.

The rearrangement joins TRBV5-1 to TRBJ2-5; 12 positions agree with TRBD1. The CDR3 runs to 15 residues. Germline CDR1 and CDR2: SGHRS and YFSETQ. After removal of 6 bases from V and 7 bases from J, the junction contained 10 bases not matched to a gene. CDR3 amino acids: CASTPGTGGFGTQYF. CDR3 nucleotide sequence: TGCGCCAGCACCCCCGGGACAGGGGGCTTCGGGACCCAGTACTTC.

The rearrangement joins TRBV7-2 to TRBJ2-3, with unresolved D. The germline V gene has CDR1 SGHTA and CDR2 FQGNSA. This CDR3 has 14 residues. Trimming pared 3 bases from V and 1 base from J, leaving 8 bases between. Written as DNA, the CDR3 is TGTGCCAGCAGCTTCTCCTTGGGCACAGATACGCAGTATTTT. It yields the protein CASSFSLGTDTQYF.

This clone was found many times. The V call is TRBV4-3, the J call TRBJ2-1; 7 bases align to TRBD2. Per germline, CDR1 LGHNA and CDR2 YSLEER. This CDR3 has 16 residues. Trimming at V came to 3 bases and at J to 5 bases, leaving 10 bases not matched to a gene. The CDR3 coding sequence is TGCGCCAGCAGCCAGGGAGCGGGAATCGTCAACAATGAGCAGTTCTTC. Translated: CASSQGAGIVNNEQFF.

This sequence joins TRBV7-9 and TRBJ1-5; 7 bases match TRBD1. The J segment lost 6 bases and the V segment lost 5 bases, leaving 7 bases of the junction unmatched. Germline CDR1 and CDR2: SEHNR and FQNEAQ (reference sequence). The CDR3 loop spans 14 amino acids. For the CDR3, the DNA is TGTGCCAGCAGCCAGGGGGGGCCGAGTCAGCCCCAGCATTTT. Encoded protein: CASSQGGPSQPQHF.

The rearrangement joins TRBV2 to TRBJ1-1, with D possibly being TRBD1 (6 bases). Trimming cost V 6 bases and J 11 bases, with 19 bases left between them. This CDR3 spans 13 amino acids. Germline values: CDR1 SNHLY, CDR2 FYNNEI. For the CDR3, the DNA is TGTGCCAGCAGCGAGACAGGAGGTATGCCCGCTTTCTTT. Protein sequence: CASSETGGMPAFF.

This clone was seen just once. The genes are TRBV28 and TRBJ1-4, with TRBD1 matching 10 bases. With 6 bases clipped from V and 7 bases from J, the junction kept 8 bases outside the gene matches. The CDR3 has 15 residues. The germline CDR1 and CDR2 sequences are MDHEN and SYDVKM. The CDR3 here is CASSSGTGVGEKLFF. The CDR3 DNA reads TGTGCCAGCAGCTCCGGGACAGGGGTTGGTGAAAAACTGTTTTTT.

This clone was seen many times. The rearrangement uses TRBV5-6 and TRBJ2-3; D is undetermined. The ends were cut back, 4 bases at V and 2 bases at J, with 11 bases in the middle. The CDR3 totals 14 residues. Germline V gene data show CDR1 as SGHDT and CDR2 as YYEEEE. The CDR3 loop is CASSAPGITDTQYF. The CDR3 DNA is TGTGCCAGCAGCGCCCCTGGGATCACAGATACGCAGTATTTT.

This clone has a count of ten or more. The CDR3 region is CASSLVGVRSPLHF. The CDR3 DNA reads TGTGCCAGCAGCCTAGTGGGGGTCAGGTCACCCCTCCACTTT. The chain links TRBV7-8 to TRBJ1-6, with D possibly matching TRBD1 (5 bases). The germline V gene has CDR1 SGHVS and CDR2 FQNEAQ. V was clipped by 5 bases and J by 10 bases, with 15 bases between them. The CDR3 has 14 amino acids.